This T cell receptor beta chain came from a study of identical twins. TCRdb processed the 5' RACE reads anew with MiXCR; each CDR3 protein has one entry. The sample lists roughly 250,000 distinct CDR3 sequences, roughly 13% seen once, with 8.8% in the top ten. The material sequenced was memory (CD45RO+) T cells sorted from blood. This clonotype was sampled from a woman in her late teens or twenties in good health.

The CDR3 DNA is TGCGCCAGCAGCTTGGAACACGGCCGCGTTGAAGCTTTCTTT. Its translation is CASSLEHGRVEAFF. The chain combines TRBV5-1 with TRBJ1-1, with D uncertain. V lost 0 bases, J lost 7 bases, and 13 bases lay in between. Per germline, CDR1 SGHRS and CDR2 YFSETQ. This CDR3 is 14 amino acids long.